The sequence of this TCR beta chain was determined in a study of T cell responses to AZD1222 COVID-19 vaccine. Germline V lookup: CDR1 SGHNT, CDR2 YYREEE (reference sequence). Trimming pared 5 bases from V and 2 bases from J, leaving 7 bases between. The CDR3 covers 12 residues. TCRdb's table, derived via immunoSEQ multiplex PCR, lists solely in-frame clones and lacks some. The repertoire has 250,000 to 300,000 clones, 90% to 95% of them found once; the top ten carry 0.55%. J is TRBJ1-1 and V is TRBV5-4; no clear D. This TCR came from an adult who received the AZD1222 COVID-19 vaccine. The starting material was peripheral blood, obtained 28 days after the second AZD1222 dose. DNA of the CDR3: TGTGCCAGCAGGATCGGCAACACTGAAGCTTTCTTT. Its translation: CASRIGNTEAFF. The full variable domain, with the rest looked up from reference TRBV5-4 and TRBJ1-1, is ETGVTQSPTHLIKTRGQQVTLRCSSQSGHNTVSWYQQALGQGPQFIFQYYREEENGRGNFPPRFSGLQFPNYSSELNVNALELDDSALYLCASRIGNTEAFFGQGTRLTVV.